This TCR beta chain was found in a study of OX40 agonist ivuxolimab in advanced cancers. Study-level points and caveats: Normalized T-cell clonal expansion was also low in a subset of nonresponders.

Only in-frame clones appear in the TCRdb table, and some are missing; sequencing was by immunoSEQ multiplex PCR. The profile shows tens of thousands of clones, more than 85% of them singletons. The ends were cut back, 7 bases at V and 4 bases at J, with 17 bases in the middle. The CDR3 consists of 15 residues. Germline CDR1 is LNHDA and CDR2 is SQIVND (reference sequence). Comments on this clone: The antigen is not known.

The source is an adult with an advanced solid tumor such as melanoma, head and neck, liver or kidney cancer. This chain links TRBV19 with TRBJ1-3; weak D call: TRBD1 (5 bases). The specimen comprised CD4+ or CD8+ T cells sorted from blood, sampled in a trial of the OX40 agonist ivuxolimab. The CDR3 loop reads CASTLQDLAGNTIYF. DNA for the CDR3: TGTGCCAGTACCTTACAGGACCTCGCAGGAAACACCATATATTTT.